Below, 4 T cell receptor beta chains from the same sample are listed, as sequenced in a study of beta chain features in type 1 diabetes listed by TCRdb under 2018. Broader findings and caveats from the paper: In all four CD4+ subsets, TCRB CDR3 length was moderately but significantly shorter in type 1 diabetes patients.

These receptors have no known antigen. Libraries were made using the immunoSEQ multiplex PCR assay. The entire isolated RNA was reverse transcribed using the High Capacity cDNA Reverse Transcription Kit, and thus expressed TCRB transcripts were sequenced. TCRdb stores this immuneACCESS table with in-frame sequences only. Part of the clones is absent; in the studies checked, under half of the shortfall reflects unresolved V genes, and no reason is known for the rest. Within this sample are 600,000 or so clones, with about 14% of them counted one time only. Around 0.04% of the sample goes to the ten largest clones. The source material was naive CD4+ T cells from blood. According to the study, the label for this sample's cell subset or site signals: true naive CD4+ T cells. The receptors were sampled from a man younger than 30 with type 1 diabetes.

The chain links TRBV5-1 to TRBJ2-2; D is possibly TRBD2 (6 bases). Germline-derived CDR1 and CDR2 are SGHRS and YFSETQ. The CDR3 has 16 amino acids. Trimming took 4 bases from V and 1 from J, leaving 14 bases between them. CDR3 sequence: CASSPLLRENTGELFF. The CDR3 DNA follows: TGCGCCAGCAGCCCCCTTTTGCGGGAGAACACCGGGGAGCTGTTTTTT.

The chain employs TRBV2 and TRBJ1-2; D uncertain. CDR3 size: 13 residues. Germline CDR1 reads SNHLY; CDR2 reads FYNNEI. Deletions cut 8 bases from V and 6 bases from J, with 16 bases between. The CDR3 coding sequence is TGTGCCAGCTATAGGACCGACCGGCATGGCTACACCTTC. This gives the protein CASYRTDRHGYTF.

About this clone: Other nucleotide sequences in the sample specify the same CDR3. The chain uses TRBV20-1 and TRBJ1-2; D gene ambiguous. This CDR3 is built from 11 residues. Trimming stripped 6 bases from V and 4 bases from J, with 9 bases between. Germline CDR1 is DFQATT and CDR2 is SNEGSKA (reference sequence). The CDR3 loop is CSAQGSYGYTF. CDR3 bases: TGCAGTGCCCAAGGGTCCTATGGCTACACCTTC.

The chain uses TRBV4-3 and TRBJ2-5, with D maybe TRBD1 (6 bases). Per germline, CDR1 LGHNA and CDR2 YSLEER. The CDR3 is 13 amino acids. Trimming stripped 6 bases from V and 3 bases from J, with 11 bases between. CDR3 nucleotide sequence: TGCGCCAGCAGTGGACAGTTGGAAGAGACCCAGTACTTC. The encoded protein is CASSGQLEETQYF.